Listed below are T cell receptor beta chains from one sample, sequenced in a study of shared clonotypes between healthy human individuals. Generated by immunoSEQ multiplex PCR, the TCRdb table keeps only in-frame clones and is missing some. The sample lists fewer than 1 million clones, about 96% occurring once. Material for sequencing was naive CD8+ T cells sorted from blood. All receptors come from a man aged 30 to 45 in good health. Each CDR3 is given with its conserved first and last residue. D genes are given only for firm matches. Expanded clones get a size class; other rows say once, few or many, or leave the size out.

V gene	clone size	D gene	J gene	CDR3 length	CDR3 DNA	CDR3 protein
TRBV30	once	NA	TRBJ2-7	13	TGTGCCTGGAGTGGAGCGGGTCCCTACGAGCAGTACTTC	CAWSGAGPYEQYF
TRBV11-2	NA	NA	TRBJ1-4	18	TGTGCCAGCAGCTTAGATAAGGGGGGACCGGTTCCTAATGAAAAACTGTTTTTT	CASSLDKGGPVPNEKLFF
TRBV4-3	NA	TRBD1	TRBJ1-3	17	TGCGCCAGCAGCCAAGGTACGGGGACAGCAGCTGGAAACACCATATATTTT	CASSQGTGTAAGNTIYF
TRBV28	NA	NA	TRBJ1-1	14	TGTGCCAGCAGCCTAGAGTTACGTAACACTGAAGCTTTCTTT	CASSLELRNTEAFF
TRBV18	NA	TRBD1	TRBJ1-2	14	TGTGCCAGCTCACTTCAGGGGGCCCACTATGGCTACACCTTC	CASSLQGAHYGYTF
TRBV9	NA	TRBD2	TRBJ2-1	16	TGTGCCAGCAGCGACTACGCTAGCGGCCCATACAATGAGCAGTTCTTC	CASSDYASGPYNEQFF
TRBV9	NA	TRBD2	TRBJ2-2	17	TGTGCCAGCAGCTCTTCGGCCGGACTAGCGGGCACCGGGGAGCTGTTTTTT	CASSSSAGLAGTGELFF
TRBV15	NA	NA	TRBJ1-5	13	TGTGCCACCGGCCCTTCGGGCAATCAGCCCCAGCATTTT	CATGPSGNQPQHF
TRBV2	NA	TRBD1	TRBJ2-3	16	TGTGCCAGCAGTGCGCTTCCCGGGACAGGGGCAGATACGCAGTATTTT	CASSALPGTGADTQYF
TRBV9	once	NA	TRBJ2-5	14	TGTGCCAGCAGCGTAGTCAGCGGCCAAGAGACCCAGTACTTC	CASSVVSGQETQYF
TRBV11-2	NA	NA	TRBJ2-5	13	TGTGCCAGCAGCTTCGAGATTTTTGAGACCCAGTACTTC	CASSFEIFETQYF
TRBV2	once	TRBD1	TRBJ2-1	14	TGTGCCAGCTGCGGACAGGGGGTGATAGATGAGCAGTTCTTC	CASCGQGVIDEQFF
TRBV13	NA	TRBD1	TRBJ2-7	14	TGTGCCAGCAACTTGGGACAGGGGGCCAGAGAGCAGTACTTC	CASNLGQGAREQYF
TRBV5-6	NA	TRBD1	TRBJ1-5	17	TGTGCCAGCAGCTCGATAGGGGGCGCAGAGAGCAATCAGCCCCAGCATTTT	CASSSIGGAESNQPQHF
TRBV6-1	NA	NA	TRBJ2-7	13	TGTGCCAGCAGTGTACAGTCAACCTACGAGCAGTACTTC	CASSVQSTYEQYF
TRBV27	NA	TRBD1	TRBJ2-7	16	TGTGCCAGCAGTACCACTCAACCGACAGGGGGTGACGAGCAGTACTTC	CASSTTQPTGGDEQYF
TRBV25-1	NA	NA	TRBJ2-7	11	TGTGCCAGCAGTGACGTTTGGGAGCAGTACTTC	CASSDVWEQYF
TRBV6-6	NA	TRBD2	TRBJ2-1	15	TGTGCCAGCAGTATAGCGGGGAACTCCTACAATGAGCAGTTCTTC	CASSIAGNSYNEQFF
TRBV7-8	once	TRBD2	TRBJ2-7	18	TGTGCCAGCAGCCCCATCGGGGGGTCAGCCCGGACTACCTACGAGCAGTACTTC	CASSPIGGSARTTYEQYF
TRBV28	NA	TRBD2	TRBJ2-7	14	TGTGCCAGCAGTCCGGGACTAGTCTCCTACGAGCAGTACTTC	CASSPGLVSYEQYF
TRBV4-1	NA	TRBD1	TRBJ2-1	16	TGCGCCAGCAGCCCCACGAGGGGACAGGCCTACAATGAGCAGTTCTTC	CASSPTRGQAYNEQFF
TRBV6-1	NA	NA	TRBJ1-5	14	TGTGCCAGTTTGTGGGTCAATAGCAATCAGCCCCAGCATTTT	CASLWVNSNQPQHF
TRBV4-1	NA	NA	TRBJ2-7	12	TGCGCCAGCAGCCAAGAGGACTACGAGCAGTACTTC	CASSQEDYEQYF
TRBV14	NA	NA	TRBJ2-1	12	TGTGCCAGCAGCGTACTGTCGGATGAGCAGTTCTTC	CASSVLSDEQFF
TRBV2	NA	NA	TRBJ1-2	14	TGTGCCAGCAGTGATCCCCCAGCTAACTATGGCTACACCTTC	CASSDPPANYGYTF
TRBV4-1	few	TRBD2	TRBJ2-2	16	TGCGCCAGCAGCACGCCGGGACTAGCCAGCCGGGGGGAGCTGTTTTTT	CASSTPGLASRGELFF
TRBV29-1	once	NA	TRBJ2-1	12	TGCAGCGTCGGGCGGGATCACAATGAGCAGTTCTTC	CSVGRDHNEQFF
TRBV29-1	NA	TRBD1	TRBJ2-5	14	TGCAGCGTGGAGGGACAGGGGGCCGAAGAGACCCAGTACTTC	CSVEGQGAEETQYF
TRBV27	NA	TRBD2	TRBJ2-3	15	TGTGCCAGCAGTCGGGTAGCGGGTAGCACAGATACGCAGTATTTT	CASSRVAGSTDTQYF
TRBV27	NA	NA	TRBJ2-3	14	TGTGCCAGCAGTTTTGTGGGGAGCACAGATACGCAGTATTTT	CASSFVGSTDTQYF
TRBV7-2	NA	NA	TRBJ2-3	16	TGTGCCAGCAGCTCGTTGGGCCTAGAATTCCCAGATACGCAGTATTTT	CASSSLGLEFPDTQYF
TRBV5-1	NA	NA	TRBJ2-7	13	TGCGCCAGCAGCTTAGACGGATGGTACGAGCAGTACTTC	CASSLDGWYEQYF
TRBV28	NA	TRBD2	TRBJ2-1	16	TGTGCCAGCAGTCCGCTAGCGGGAGTAATCTACAATGAGCAGTTCTTC	CASSPLAGVIYNEQFF
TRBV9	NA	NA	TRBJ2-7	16	TGTGCCAGCAGCCCAAACCCTGGCACAGGGGCGGGAGAGCAGTACTTC	CASSPNPGTGAGEQYF
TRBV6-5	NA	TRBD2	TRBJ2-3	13	TGTGCCAGCAGTTACTCAGGACTAGCGGGCAGGTATTTT	CASSYSGLAGRYF
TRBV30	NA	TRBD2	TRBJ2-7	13	TGTGCCTGGGGGCGGGGACTACTATCCGAGCAGTACTTC	CAWGRGLLSEQYF
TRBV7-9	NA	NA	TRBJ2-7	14	TGTGCCAGCAGGGGGACTGCAGACTCCTACGAGCAGTACTTC	CASRGTADSYEQYF